This is a list of T cell receptor beta chains from one sample in a study of Ad26.COV2.S vaccination and SARS-CoV-2 variants. Libraries were prepared by immunoSEQ multiplex PCR; TCRdb keeps only in-frame clonotypes and omits some of them. This sample has approximately 460,000 clones, with nearly 90% found just once. The specimen was peripheral blood, collected in a trial of Ad26.COV2.S vaccine versus placebo. These TCRs come from a person aged 18-65 years who received the Ad26.COV2.S COVID-19 vaccine or a placebo. CDR3s include the opening cysteine and the closing phenylalanine or tryptophan. D genes are given only for firm matches. Clone size is given for some rows only: seen once, a few or many times, or a class if the clone is expanded.

>.|.|TRBV18|TRBJ2-3
TGTGCCAGCTCATCCAGCAGGGGCGCAGATACGCAGTATTTT
CASSSSRGADTQYF
>.|.|TRBV5-1|TRBJ2-6
TGCGCCAGCAGCCTTCCGGGGAGTGGGGCCAACGTCCTGACTTTC
CASSLPGSGANVLTF
>.|.|TRBV30|TRBJ1-4
TGTGCTGTCACAGGGTTGGAGGGTAATGAAAAACTGTTTTTT
CAVTGLEGNEKLFF
>.|TRBD1|TRBV27|TRBJ1-2
TGTGCCAGCAGTTTGGGGACAGGGTACGCCTACACCTTC
CASSLGTGYAYTF
>.|.|TRBV9|TRBJ1-3
TGTGCCAGCAGCGTAGTGCCTACGAGGGACTACTCTGGAAACACCATATATTTT
CASSVVPTRDYSGNTIYF
>.|.|TRBV5-4|TRBJ2-1
TGTGCCAGCAGCTCGACCTACAATGAGCAGTTCTTC
CASSSTYNEQFF
>once|.|TRBV24-1|TRBJ2-1
TGTGCCACCAGTGATTTCCTAGCGCAAAACAATGAGCAGTTCTTC
CATSDFLAQNNEQFF
>.|TRBD1|TRBV28|TRBJ1-5
TGTGCCAGCAGTACCCGGGACAGGAGAATCAATCAGCCCCAGCATTTT
CASSTRDRRINQPQHF
>.|.|TRBV5-6|TRBJ1-2
TGTGCCAGCAGCGGATCGGAACAGAGATATGGCTACACCTTC
CASSGSEQRYGYTF
>.|.|TRBV4-3|TRBJ1-2
TGCGCCAGCAGCCAAGATCTGTTCTACTATGGCTACACCTTC
CASSQDLFYYGYTF
>.|.|TRBV6-6|TRBJ2-1
TGTGCCAGCAGTTACTTATCGACTAGTTCCTACAATGAGCAGTTCTTC
CASSYLSTSSYNEQFF
>.|TRBD1|TRBV6-2/TRBV6-3|TRBJ1-5
TGTGCCAGCAGCCGGGACAGTGAGGTTCAGCCCCAGCATTTT
CASSRDSEVQPQHF
>.|TRBD1|TRBV28|TRBJ1-6
TGTGCCAGCAGGACAGGGGGCCAGTCCTATAATTCACCCCTCCACTTT
CASRTGGQSYNSPLHF
>.|.|TRBV9|TRBJ1-2
TGTGCCAGCAGCGCCCTGGGGGTGACTAACTATGGCTACACCTTC
CASSALGVTNYGYTF
>.|.|TRBV3-1/TRBV3-2|TRBJ1-1
TGTGCCAGCAGCCAATGGGGTACGAACACTGAAGCTTTCTTT
CASSQWGTNTEAFF
>.|.|TRBV29-1|TRBJ1-2
TGCAGCGTTGAAGCGGCAGGGACGCGCTACACCTTC
CSVEAAGTRYTF
>.|.|TRBV28|TRBJ1-3
TGTGCCAGCAGCGCGGTCTACACCATATATTTT
CASSAVYTIYF
>.|TRBD1|TRBV12-3/TRBV12-4|TRBJ2-7
TGTGCCAGTATGGGGACAGGGAATTACGAGCAGTACTTC
CASMGTGNYEQYF
>.|.|TRBV6-2/TRBV6-3|TRBJ1-5
TGTGCCAGCAGTTACTCCCCACGGGGATCAGTTAATCAGCCCCAGCATTTT
CASSYSPRGSVNQPQHF
>.|TRBD1|TRBV2|TRBJ2-6
TGTGCCAGCAGTAGAACAGGGGCTGGGGCCAACGTCCTGACTTTC
CASSRTGAGANVLTF
>.|.|TRBV11-2|TRBJ2-3
TGTGCCAGCAGCTTAGTACGTGCGGGGAGGGATACGCAGTATTTT
CASSLVRAGRDTQYF
>.|.|TRBV6-5|TRBJ2-1
TGTGCCAGCCGCAGGACGGAGAGCTCCTACAATGAGCAGTTCTTC
CASRRTESSYNEQFF
>once|.|TRBV25-1|TRBJ2-1
TGTGCCAGCAGTCAACAGGGTAATGAGCAGTTCTTC
CASSQQGNEQFF
>.|.|TRBV6-2/TRBV6-3|TRBJ1-5
TGTGCCAGCAGTTACTCGTTTAGGAATAGCAATCAGCCCCAGCATTTT
CASSYSFRNSNQPQHF
>.|.|TRBV30|TRBJ1-1
TGTGCCTGGAGTCTAACTCCCAGGAAGGCTGAAGCTTTCTTT
CAWSLTPRKAEAFF
>.|.|TRBV27|TRBJ2-1
TGTGCCAGCAGTTTAGCAACCGGGACATTGGACAATGAGCAGTTCTTC
CASSLATGTLDNEQFF
>.|.|TRBV20-1|TRBJ2-7
TGCAGTGCTAGTTTGGGTGACTACGAGCAGTACTTC
CSASLGDYEQYF
>once|.|TRBV29-1|TRBJ2-3
TGCAGCGGGGGACACTCAGAAGCGGATACGCAGTATTTT
CSGGHSEADTQYF
>.|.|TRBV20-1|TRBJ1-2
TGCAGTGCAAACAGGGACTATGGCTACACCTTC
CSANRDYGYTF
>.|TRBD1|TRBV7-2|TRBJ1-4
TGTGCCAGCAGCTCACAGGGGACAACTAATGAAAAACTGTTTTTT
CASSSQGTTNEKLFF
>.|TRBD1|TRBV6-5|TRBJ1-2
TGTGCCAGCAGACCGGGACAGGGAAACTATGGCTACACCTTC
CASRPGQGNYGYTF
>.|TRBD2|TRBV7-3|TRBJ2-1
TGTGCCAGCAGCTCCTACCCACTAGCGGGAGCCCCCGGTGAGCAGTTCTTC
CASSSYPLAGAPGEQFF
>.|.|TRBV5-1|TRBJ1-4
TGCGCCAGCAGCTTGGTTTCCGGGGCTAATGAAAAACTGTTTTTT
CASSLVSGANEKLFF
>.|TRBD2|TRBV6-6|TRBJ2-5
TGTGCCAGCAGTTACCCACTTAGCGGGGGACGAGAGACCCAGTACTTC
CASSYPLSGGRETQYF
>.|.|TRBV10-2|TRBJ1-2
TGCGCCAGCAGTGACTCGTTGACAGGCCCGTATGGCTACACCTTC
CASSDSLTGPYGYTF
>.|TRBD2|TRBV4-3|TRBJ2-1
TGCGCCAGCAGCCAAAATCTAGCGGGGGGGCATGAGCAGTTCTTC
CASSQNLAGGHEQFF
>.|TRBD1|TRBV28|TRBJ1-2
TGTGCCAGCAGTCCTACCTCACCGGACAGGGTTTACACCTTC
CASSPTSPDRVYTF
>few|.|TRBV7-8|TRBJ1-5
TGTGCCAGCAGCCCGTACGATCAGCCCCAGCATTTT
CASSPYDQPQHF
>.|.|TRBV5-6|TRBJ1-2
TGTGCCAGCAGCTTGGCAGGGGCCTTCTATGGCTACACCTTC
CASSLAGAFYGYTF
>.|.|TRBV5-1|TRBJ2-2
TGCGCCAGCAGCGCGGAGGGTGGCACCGGGGAGCTGTTTTTT
CASSAEGGTGELFF
>.|.|TRBV5-8|TRBJ1-1
TGTGCCAGCAGATTAGAGGCACTATTGAACACTGAAGCTTTCTTT
CASRLEALLNTEAFF
>.|.|TRBV18|TRBJ2-3
TGTGCCAGCTCACCGGATAGCACAGATACGCAGTATTTT
CASSPDSTDTQYF
>.|.|TRBV10-3|TRBJ1-5
TGTGCCATCAGTGAACAGGGCGGGAATCAGCCCCAGCATTTT
CAISEQGGNQPQHF
>once|.|TRBV19|TRBJ1-2
TGTGCCAGTAGTATAATTATCGGCAGCAGATATGGCTACACCTTC
CASSIIIGSRYGYTF
>.|.|TRBV7-9|TRBJ2-1
TGTGCCAGCAGCTTATATGGCCAGAGATCTTACAATGAGCAGTTCTTC
CASSLYGQRSYNEQFF
>once|.|TRBV4-1|TRBJ2-1
TGCGCCAGCAGCCAAGTTTATGGAAGCGCGCCTTACAATGAGCAGTTCTTC
CASSQVYGSAPYNEQFF
>.|TRBD1|TRBV11-2|TRBJ2-7
TGTGCCAGCAGCTCAAAACGGACAGGGGAGGACGAGCAGTACTTC
CASSSKRTGEDEQYF
>.|.|TRBV7-6|TRBJ1-5
TGTGCCAGCAGCTTAGATCCCGGTCAGCCCCAGCATTTT
CASSLDPGQPQHF
>.|TRBD2|TRBV27|TRBJ2-7
TGTGCCAGCAGTTTTGGGGTGGGAGGGCCCCGCGAGCAGTACTTC
CASSFGVGGPREQYF
>.|TRBD2|TRBV28|TRBJ2-2
TGTGCCAGCAGTACCAGCGGGGAGGGCACCGGGGAGCTGTTTTTT
CASSTSGEGTGELFF
>.|.|TRBV27|TRBJ2-3
TGTGCCAGCAGTTTTAGTAGCGCCACAGATACGCAGTATTTT
CASSFSSATDTQYF
>.|.|TRBV7-9|TRBJ1-1
TGTGCCAGCAGCTTATCTGGGGCAGTAAACACTGAAGCTTTCTTT
CASSLSGAVNTEAFF
>once|TRBD1|TRBV19|TRBJ2-7
TGTGCCAGTAGCGCCGGGACAGGTTCCTACGAGCAGTACTTC
CASSAGTGSYEQYF
>once|.|TRBV28|TRBJ2-3
TGTGCCACCGCCGGGTCTGGGCGGAATACGCAGTATTTT
CATAGSGRNTQYF
>.|.|TRBV19|TRBJ1-1
TGTGCCAGTAGTATTAGGGAGGAGAACACTGAAGCTTTCTTT
CASSIREENTEAFF
>once|TRBD1|TRBV27|TRBJ1-2
TGTGCCAGCGGGCCGCCGACAGCCGGGACAGGGGCGCGCTACACCTTC
CASGPPTAGTGARYTF
>.|.|TRBV4-1|TRBJ1-6
TGCGCCAGCAGCCAAGATCTCGATAGGCGTCTATCACCCCTCCACTTT
CASSQDLDRRLSPLHF